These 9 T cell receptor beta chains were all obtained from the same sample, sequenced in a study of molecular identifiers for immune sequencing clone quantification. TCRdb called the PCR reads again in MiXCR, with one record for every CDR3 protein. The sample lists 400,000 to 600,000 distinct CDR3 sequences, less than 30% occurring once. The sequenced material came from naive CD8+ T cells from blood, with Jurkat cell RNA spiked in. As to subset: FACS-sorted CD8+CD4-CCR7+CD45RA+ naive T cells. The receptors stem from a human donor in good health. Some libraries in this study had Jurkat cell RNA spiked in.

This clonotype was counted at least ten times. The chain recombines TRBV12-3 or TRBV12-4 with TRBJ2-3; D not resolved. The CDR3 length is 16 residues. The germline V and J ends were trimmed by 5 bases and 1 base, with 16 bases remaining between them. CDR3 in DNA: TGTGCCAGCAGTCAGAAACCGGCGAAGGGCACAGATACGCAGTATTTT. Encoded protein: CASSQKPAKGTDTQYF.

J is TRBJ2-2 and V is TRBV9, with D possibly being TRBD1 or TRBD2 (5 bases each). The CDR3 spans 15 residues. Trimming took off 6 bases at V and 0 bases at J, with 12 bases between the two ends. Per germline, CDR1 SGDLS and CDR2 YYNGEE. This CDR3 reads CASTHGAANTGELFF. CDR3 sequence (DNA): TGTGCCAGCACTCACGGGGCAGCGAACACCGGGGAGCTGTTTTTT.

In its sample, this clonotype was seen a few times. CDR3: CASSELAGETQYF. CDR3 in DNA: TGTGCCAGCAGTGAACTAGCTGGGGAGACCCAGTACTTC. The chain joins TRBV6-4 to TRBJ2-5; TRBD2 is a possible D gene (6 bases). V was cut by 3 bases and J by 5 bases, with 10 bases left in between. This CDR3 has 13 residues. Germline CDR1 MRHNA, CDR2 SNTAGT.

The CDR3 coding sequence is TGCAGTGCTAGTGGAGGGGACTACGAGCAGTACTTC. This translates into CSASGGDYEQYF. V gene TRBV20-1 combines with J gene TRBJ2-7; maybe TRBD2 (6 bases). The ends were cut back, 3 bases at V and 3 bases at J, with 9 bases in the middle. CDR3 length: 12 residues. Germline values: CDR1 DFQATT, CDR2 SNEGSKA (reference sequence).

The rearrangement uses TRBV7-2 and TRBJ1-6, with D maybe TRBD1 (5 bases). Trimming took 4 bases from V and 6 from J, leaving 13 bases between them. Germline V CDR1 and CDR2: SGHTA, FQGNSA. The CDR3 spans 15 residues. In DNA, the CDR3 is TGTGCCAGCAGCTCCCGGGGCCAGCTTAATTCACCCCTCCACTTT. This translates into CASSSRGQLNSPLHF. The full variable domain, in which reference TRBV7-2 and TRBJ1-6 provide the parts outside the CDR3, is GAGVSQSPSNKVTEKGKDVELRCDPISGHTALYWYRQSLGQGLEFLIYFQGNSAPDKSGLPSDRFSAERTGGSVSTLTIQRTQQEDSAVYLCASSSRGQLNSPLHFGNGTRLTVT.

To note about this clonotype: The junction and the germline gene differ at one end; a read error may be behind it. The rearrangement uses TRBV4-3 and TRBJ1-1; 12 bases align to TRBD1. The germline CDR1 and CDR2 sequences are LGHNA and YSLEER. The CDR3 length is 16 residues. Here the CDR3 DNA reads TGCGCCAGCAGCCAAGATTTGGGACAGGGGGCGGCTGAAGCTTCCTTT. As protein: CASSQDLGQGAAEASF.

The CDR3 reads CAIPIDRGNEQYF. The CDR3 DNA reads TGTGCCATTCCGATTGATAGGGGGAACGAGCAGTACTTC. The chain uses TRBV7-9 and TRBJ2-7; possible D gene TRBD1, 6 bases. CDR3 length equals 13 residues. Between the trimmed V and J ends, which lost 10 bases and 5 bases, there was a span of 18 bases. Per the germline V gene, CDR1 is SEHNR and CDR2 is FQNEAQ (reference sequence).

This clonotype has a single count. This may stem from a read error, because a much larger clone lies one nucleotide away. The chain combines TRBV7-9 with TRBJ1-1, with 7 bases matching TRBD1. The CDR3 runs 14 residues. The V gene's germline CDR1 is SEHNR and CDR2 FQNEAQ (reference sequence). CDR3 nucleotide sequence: TGTGCCAGCAGGTCAGGGGGATCGGGCACTGAAGCTCTCTTT. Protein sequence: CASRSGGSGTEALF.

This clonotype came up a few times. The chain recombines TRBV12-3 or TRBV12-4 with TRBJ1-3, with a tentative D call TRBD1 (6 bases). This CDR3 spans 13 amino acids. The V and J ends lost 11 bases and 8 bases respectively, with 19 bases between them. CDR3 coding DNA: TGTGCCGCCTCTTCGACAGGCGGACACACCATATATTTT. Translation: CAASSTGGHTIYF.